The rows below give T cell receptor beta chains drawn from one sample of a study of CD8+ T cells in alopecia areata. Sequenced by immunoSEQ multiplex PCR; TCRdb stores in-frame clones only, minus some. The table records around 200,000 clones, about 60% of them present only once. Sequencing used CD8+ T cells sorted from blood, obtained at week 24, from a patient treated with tofacitinib. These receptor sequences come from a human donor with alopecia areata. Each CDR3 is given with its conserved first and last residue. Each record gives: D gene, V gene, J gene, clone size, CDR3 protein. A D gene is named only where the DNA matches it firmly. Expanded clones get a size class; other rows say once, few or many, or leave the size out.

d_call: TRBD1
v_call: TRBV13
j_call: TRBJ1-6
clone_size: -
cdr3_aa: CASSSRTGGENSPLHF

d_call: -
v_call: TRBV6-5
j_call: TRBJ2-5
clone_size: -
cdr3_aa: CASSYGLYQETQYF

d_call: -
v_call: TRBV2
j_call: TRBJ1-5
clone_size: -
cdr3_aa: CASSVSNISPQPQHF

d_call: -
v_call: TRBV4-1
j_call: TRBJ1-2
clone_size: -
cdr3_aa: CASSQWGLLGYTF

d_call: TRBD2
v_call: TRBV12-5
j_call: TRBJ2-3
clone_size: -
cdr3_aa: CASGLPPSLAGGGQGQYF

d_call: -
v_call: TRBV5-1
j_call: TRBJ1-5
clone_size: -
cdr3_aa: CASSPEGDSNQPQHF

d_call: -
v_call: TRBV2
j_call: TRBJ2-5
clone_size: few
cdr3_aa: CASSEVRGETQYF

d_call: TRBD2
v_call: TRBV9
j_call: TRBJ2-5
clone_size: once
cdr3_aa: CASSVAPAGGDETQYF

d_call: -
v_call: TRBV5-6
j_call: TRBJ2-2
clone_size: -
cdr3_aa: CASSFGYPDTGELFF

d_call: -
v_call: TRBV20-1
j_call: TRBJ2-7
clone_size: -
cdr3_aa: CSAGFSYEQYF

d_call: -
v_call: TRBV13
j_call: TRBJ2-5
clone_size: -
cdr3_aa: CASSSRVPPETQYF

d_call: -
v_call: TRBV5-1
j_call: TRBJ2-7
clone_size: -
cdr3_aa: CASSLRVGEQYF

d_call: -
v_call: TRBV7-2
j_call: TRBJ2-1
clone_size: few
cdr3_aa: CASRQQETPYNEQFF

d_call: TRBD2
v_call: TRBV2
j_call: TRBJ2-1
clone_size: -
cdr3_aa: CASRPLSGGFFAEQFF

d_call: -
v_call: TRBV5-6
j_call: TRBJ2-7
clone_size: -
cdr3_aa: CASSLGDLYEQYF

d_call: -
v_call: TRBV15
j_call: TRBJ2-2
clone_size: -
cdr3_aa: CATSRNPGELFF

d_call: -
v_call: TRBV2
j_call: TRBJ2-3
clone_size: once
cdr3_aa: CASRGAVRTQYF

d_call: -
v_call: TRBV29-1
j_call: TRBJ1-3
clone_size: -
cdr3_aa: CSVRTVENTIYF

d_call: -
v_call: TRBV9
j_call: TRBJ2-1
clone_size: -
cdr3_aa: CASSVVYEVGYNEQFF

d_call: -
v_call: TRBV27
j_call: TRBJ2-1
clone_size: once
cdr3_aa: CASRRARHADNEQFF

d_call: -
v_call: TRBV27
j_call: TRBJ2-2
clone_size: -
cdr3_aa: CASSLGSNTGELFF

d_call: TRBD2
v_call: TRBV6-1
j_call: TRBJ2-1
clone_size: -
cdr3_aa: CATRRGGGAGNEQFF

d_call: -
v_call: TRBV2
j_call: TRBJ2-2
clone_size: few
cdr3_aa: CASSGTGELFF

d_call: -
v_call: TRBV2
j_call: TRBJ2-1
clone_size: -
cdr3_aa: CASSEADNEQFF

d_call: TRBD2
v_call: TRBV5-1
j_call: TRBJ2-7
clone_size: -
cdr3_aa: CASSPTSGASYEQYF

d_call: -
v_call: TRBV5-1
j_call: TRBJ2-3
clone_size: -
cdr3_aa: CASSLVGPLPTDTQYF

d_call: -
v_call: TRBV20-1
j_call: TRBJ1-1
clone_size: once
cdr3_aa: CSDNRPTEAFF

d_call: TRBD2
v_call: TRBV30
j_call: TRBJ2-7
clone_size: -
cdr3_aa: CAWNLAGGYEQYF

d_call: TRBD1
v_call: TRBV11-2
j_call: TRBJ2-2
clone_size: few
cdr3_aa: CASSCHQGANTGELFF

d_call: TRBD2
v_call: TRBV29-1
j_call: TRBJ2-1
clone_size: -
cdr3_aa: CSVEGLAGGPAYNEQFF

d_call: -
v_call: TRBV29-1
j_call: TRBJ2-5
clone_size: few
cdr3_aa: CSGGWEHGETQYF

d_call: -
v_call: TRBV13
j_call: TRBJ1-1
clone_size: -
cdr3_aa: CASSPVQEMNTEAFF

d_call: -
v_call: TRBV10-3
j_call: TRBJ1-4
clone_size: -
cdr3_aa: CAISAVDSRNEKLFF

d_call: -
v_call: TRBV27
j_call: TRBJ1-2
clone_size: -
cdr3_aa: CASSTTGARYGYTF

d_call: -
v_call: TRBV10-3
j_call: TRBJ1-1
clone_size: few
cdr3_aa: CAITDPQMGEPFF

d_call: -
v_call: TRBV10-2
j_call: TRBJ2-3
clone_size: -
cdr3_aa: CASRGVTDTQYF

d_call: -
v_call: TRBV29-1
j_call: TRBJ2-5
clone_size: -
cdr3_aa: CSVEDRPQETQYF

d_call: -
v_call: TRBV2
j_call: TRBJ1-1
clone_size: -
cdr3_aa: CASSDWGQNTEAFF

d_call: -
v_call: TRBV15
j_call: TRBJ2-1
clone_size: -
cdr3_aa: CATSRERPLTRNNEQFF

d_call: -
v_call: TRBV7-9
j_call: TRBJ1-1
clone_size: -
cdr3_aa: CASSLEVKAFF

d_call: -
v_call: TRBV15
j_call: TRBJ2-1
clone_size: -
cdr3_aa: CATSRYQGLAVLF

d_call: -
v_call: TRBV18
j_call: TRBJ2-5
clone_size: -
cdr3_aa: CASSPTAGDGETQYF

d_call: -
v_call: TRBV6-1
j_call: TRBJ2-5
clone_size: once
cdr3_aa: CASSELLFLLYF